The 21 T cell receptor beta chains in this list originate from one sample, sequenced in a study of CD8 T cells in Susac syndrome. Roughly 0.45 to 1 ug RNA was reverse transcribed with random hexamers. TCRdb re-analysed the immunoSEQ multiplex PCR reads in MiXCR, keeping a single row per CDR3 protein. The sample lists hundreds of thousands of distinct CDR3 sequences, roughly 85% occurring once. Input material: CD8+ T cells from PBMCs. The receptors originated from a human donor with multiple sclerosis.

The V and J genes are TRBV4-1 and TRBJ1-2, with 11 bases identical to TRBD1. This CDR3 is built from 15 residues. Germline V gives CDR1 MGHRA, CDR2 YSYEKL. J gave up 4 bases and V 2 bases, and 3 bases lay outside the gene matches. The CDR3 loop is CASSQYGTGGYGYTF. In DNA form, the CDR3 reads TGCGCCAGCAGCCAATACGGGACAGGGGGCTATGGCTACACCTTC.

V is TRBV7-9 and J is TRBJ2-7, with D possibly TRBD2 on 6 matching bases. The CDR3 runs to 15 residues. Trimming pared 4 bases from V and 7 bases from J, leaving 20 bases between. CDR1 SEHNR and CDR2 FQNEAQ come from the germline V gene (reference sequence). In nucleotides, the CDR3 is TGTGCCAGCAGCTCAAAGGAGGGCCCGTGGGGGGAGCAGTACTTC. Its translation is CASSSKEGPWGEQYF. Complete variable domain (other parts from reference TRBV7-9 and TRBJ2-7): DTGVSQNPRHKITKRGQNVTFRCDPISEHNRLYWYRQTLGQGPEFLTYFQNEAQLEKSRLLSDRFSAERPKGSFSTLEIQRTEQGDSAMYLCASSSKEGPWGEQYFGPGTRLTVT.

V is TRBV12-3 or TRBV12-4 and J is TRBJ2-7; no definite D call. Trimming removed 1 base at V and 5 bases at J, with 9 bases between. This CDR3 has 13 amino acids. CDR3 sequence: CASSLEPGNEQYF. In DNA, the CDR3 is TGTGCCAGCAGTTTAGAGCCGGGTAACGAGCAGTACTTC.

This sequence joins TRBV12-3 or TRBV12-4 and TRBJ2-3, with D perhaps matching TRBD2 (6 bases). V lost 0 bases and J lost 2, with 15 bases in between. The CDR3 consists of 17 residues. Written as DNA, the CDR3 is TGTGCCAGCAGTTTAGCTACAGGAGGGTGGGACACAGATACGCAGTATTTT. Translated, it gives CASSLATGGWDTDTQYF.

CDR3 sequence reads: CASSHSSGTKNSYNEQFF. The CDR3 nucleotides read TGCGCCAGCAGCCACAGCTCCGGGACGAAGAACTCCTACAATGAGCAGTTCTTC. This chain links TRBV4-1 with TRBJ2-1; D tentatively fits TRBD1 or TRBD2 (5 bases each). Per the germline V gene, CDR1 is MGHRA and CDR2 is YSYEKL. The CDR3 length is 18 residues. Trimming shortened V by 3 bases and J by 0 bases, and 18 bases separated the two germline ends.

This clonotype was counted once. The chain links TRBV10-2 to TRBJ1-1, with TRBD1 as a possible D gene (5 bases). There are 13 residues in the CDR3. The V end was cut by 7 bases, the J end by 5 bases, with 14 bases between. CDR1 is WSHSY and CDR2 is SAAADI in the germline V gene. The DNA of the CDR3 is TGCGCCAGCACCTCCAGTGGGGGGACTGAAGCTTTCTTT. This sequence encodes CASTSSGGTEAFF.

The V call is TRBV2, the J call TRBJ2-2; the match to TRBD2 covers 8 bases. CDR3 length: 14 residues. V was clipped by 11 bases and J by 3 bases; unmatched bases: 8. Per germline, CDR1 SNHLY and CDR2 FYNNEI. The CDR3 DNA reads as TGTGCCTCCGGGGGGGGCGTCGACACCGGGGAGCTGTTTTTT. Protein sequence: CASGGGVDTGELFF.

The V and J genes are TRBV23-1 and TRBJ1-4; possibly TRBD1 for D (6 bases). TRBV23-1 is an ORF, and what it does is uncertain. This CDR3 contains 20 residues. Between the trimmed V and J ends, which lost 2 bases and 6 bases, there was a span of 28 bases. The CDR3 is CASSQLNSWDKARRDEKLFF. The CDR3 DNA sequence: TGCGCCAGCAGTCAACTCAATAGTTGGGACAAGGCTAGGAGGGATGAAAAACTGTTTTTT.

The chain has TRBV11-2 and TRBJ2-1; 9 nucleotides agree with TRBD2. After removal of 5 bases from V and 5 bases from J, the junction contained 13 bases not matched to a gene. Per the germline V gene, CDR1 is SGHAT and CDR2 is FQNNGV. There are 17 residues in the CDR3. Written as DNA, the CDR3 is TGTGCCAGCAGCCCGCCCTATAGCGGGGGTGGGAACAATGAGCAGTTCTTC. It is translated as CASSPPYSGGGNNEQFF.

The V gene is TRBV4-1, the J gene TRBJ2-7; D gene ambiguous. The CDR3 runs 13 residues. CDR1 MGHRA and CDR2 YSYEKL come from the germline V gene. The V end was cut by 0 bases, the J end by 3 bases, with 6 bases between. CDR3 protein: CASSQDKSYEQYF. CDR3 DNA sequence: TGCGCCAGCAGCCAAGATAAGAGCTACGAGCAGTACTTC.

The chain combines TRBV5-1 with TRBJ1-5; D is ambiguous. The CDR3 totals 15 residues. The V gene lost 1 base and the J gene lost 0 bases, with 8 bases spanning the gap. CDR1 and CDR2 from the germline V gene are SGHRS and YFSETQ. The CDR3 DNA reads TGCGCCAGCAGCTTGAACGGAAATAGCAATCAGCCCCAGCATTTT. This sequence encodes CASSLNGNSNQPQHF.

The CDR3 nucleotides are TGCAGCGTGGAAACAGGGGGCTGGGAGACCCAGTACTTC. Its translation: CSVETGGWETQYF. The chain couples TRBV29-1 to TRBJ2-5; the match to TRBD1 covers 9 bases. The CDR3 contains 13 residues. Germline V gives CDR1 SQVTM, CDR2 ANQGSEA. V was clipped by 6 bases and J by 5 bases; unmatched bases: 7. The variable domain in full, completed from reference TRBV29-1 and TRBJ2-5, reads SAVISQKPSRDICQRGTSLTIQCQVDSQVTMMFWYRQQPGQSLTLIATANQGSEATYESGFVIDKFPISRPNLTFSTLTVSNMSPEDSSIYLCSVETGGWETQYFGPGTRLLVL.

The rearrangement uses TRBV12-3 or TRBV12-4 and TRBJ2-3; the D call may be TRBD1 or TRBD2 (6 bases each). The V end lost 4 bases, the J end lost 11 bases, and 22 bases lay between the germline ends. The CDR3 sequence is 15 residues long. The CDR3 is CASSSGLTGKGGQYF. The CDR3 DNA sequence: TGTGCCAGCAGTTCGGGACTTACCGGCAAGGGGGGGCAGTATTTT.

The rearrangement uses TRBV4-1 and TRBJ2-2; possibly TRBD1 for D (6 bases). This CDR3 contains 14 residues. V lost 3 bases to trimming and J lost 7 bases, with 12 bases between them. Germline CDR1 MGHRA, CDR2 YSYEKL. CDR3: CASSHHRAIGELFF. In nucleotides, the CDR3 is TGCGCCAGCAGCCATCACAGGGCCATCGGGGAGCTGTTTTTT.

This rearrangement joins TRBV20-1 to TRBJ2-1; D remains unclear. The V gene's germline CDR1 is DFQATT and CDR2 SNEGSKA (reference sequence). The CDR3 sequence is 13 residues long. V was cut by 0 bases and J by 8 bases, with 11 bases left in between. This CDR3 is CSARDREKDEQFF. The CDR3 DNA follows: TGCAGTGCTAGAGATCGCGAGAAAGATGAGCAGTTCTTC.

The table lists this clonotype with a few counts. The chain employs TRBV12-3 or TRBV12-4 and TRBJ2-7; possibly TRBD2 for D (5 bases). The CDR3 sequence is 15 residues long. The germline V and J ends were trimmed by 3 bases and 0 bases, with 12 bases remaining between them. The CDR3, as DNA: TGTGCCAGCAGTTTCACCGCGCGGGTCTCCTACGAGCAGTACTTC. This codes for CASSFTARVSYEQYF.

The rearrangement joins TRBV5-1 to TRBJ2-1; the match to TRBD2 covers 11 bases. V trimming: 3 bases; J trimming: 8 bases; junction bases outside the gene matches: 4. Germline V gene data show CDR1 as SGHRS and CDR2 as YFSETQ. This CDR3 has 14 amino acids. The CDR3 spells CASSSGLAVDEQFF. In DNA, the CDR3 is TGCGCCAGCAGCTCGGGACTAGCGGTGGATGAGCAGTTCTTC.

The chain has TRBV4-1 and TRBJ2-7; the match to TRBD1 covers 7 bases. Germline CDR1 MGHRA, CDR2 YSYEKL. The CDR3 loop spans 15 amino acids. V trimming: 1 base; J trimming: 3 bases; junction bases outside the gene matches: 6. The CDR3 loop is CASSQVGTEGYEQYF. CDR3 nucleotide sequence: TGCGCCAGCAGCCAAGTTGGGACAGAGGGCTACGAGCAGTACTTC.

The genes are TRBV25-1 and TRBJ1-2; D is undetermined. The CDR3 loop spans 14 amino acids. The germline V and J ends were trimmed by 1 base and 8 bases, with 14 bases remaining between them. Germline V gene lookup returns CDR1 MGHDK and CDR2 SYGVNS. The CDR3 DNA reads TGTGCCAGCAGTGAATGGTTCATCTACGAAGGCTACACCTTC. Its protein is CASSEWFIYEGYTF.

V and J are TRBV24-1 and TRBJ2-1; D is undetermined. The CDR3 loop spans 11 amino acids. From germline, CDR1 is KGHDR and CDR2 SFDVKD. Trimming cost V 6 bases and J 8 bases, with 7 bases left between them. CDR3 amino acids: CATSLADEQFF. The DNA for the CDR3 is TGTGCCACCAGTCTGGCCGATGAGCAGTTCTTC.

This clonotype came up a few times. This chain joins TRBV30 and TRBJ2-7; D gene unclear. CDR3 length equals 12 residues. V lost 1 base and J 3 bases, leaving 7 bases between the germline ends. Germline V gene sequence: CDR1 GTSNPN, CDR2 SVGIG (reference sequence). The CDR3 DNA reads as TGTGCCTGGAGTGAGGGATTCTACGAGCAGTACTTC. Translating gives CAWSEGFYEQYF.